This is a list of T cell receptor beta chains from one sample in a study of cytomegalovirus exposure and HLA in healthy donors. The data were produced by immunoSEQ multiplex PCR, yet TCRdb's version contains in-frame clones alone and is incomplete. The sample consists of some 170,000 clones, about three quarters of them appearing once. Sequenced material: PBMCs. The receptor set was obtained from a man aged 40-49 years in good health and CMV-seropositive. The CDR3 runs from the conserved cysteine through the conserved F or W. D genes are given only for firm matches. Not all rows give a size; the values are once, few, many and, for expanded clones, a class.

v_gene	d_gene	j_gene	abundance	CDR3aa	CDR3nt
TRBV21-1	.	TRBJ2-7	.	CASSQGIKPYEQYF	TGTGCCAGCAGCCAGGGGATCAAACCCTACGAGCAGTACTTC
TRBV7-6	.	TRBJ2-3	.	CASSPYRGTDTQYF	TGTGCCAGCAGCCCCTACAGGGGCACAGATACGCAGTATTTT
TRBV2	.	TRBJ2-7	.	CASSEERGEQYF	TGTGCCAGCAGTGAAGAAAGAGGCGAGCAGTACTTC
TRBV19	TRBD2	TRBJ2-5	.	CASSPGLARETQYF	TGTGCCAGTAGCCCAGGACTAGCGAGGGAGACCCAGTACTTC
TRBV5-5	.	TRBJ2-7	.	CASSPRQFYEQYF	TGTGCCAGCAGCCCCCGACAGTTCTACGAGCAGTACTTC
TRBV18	.	TRBJ1-3	.	CASSPNRGRNTIYF	TGTGCCAGCTCACCTAATCGTGGTCGGAACACCATATATTTT
TRBV4-1	.	TRBJ2-7	.	CASSQDRGHTYEQYF	TGCGCCAGCAGCCAAGATCGTGGCCATACCTACGAGCAGTACTTC
TRBV10-2	TRBD2	TRBJ2-4	.	CASSETSGRAGAKNIQYF	TGCGCCAGCAGTGAGACTAGCGGGAGGGCCGGGGCCAAAAACATTCAGTACTTC
TRBV27	TRBD2	TRBJ2-7	.	CASKRTSGHSYEQYF	TGTGCCAGCAAAAGGACTAGCGGGCACTCCTACGAGCAGTACTTC
TRBV19	.	TRBJ2-1	.	CASKGGTSYNEQFF	TGTGCCAGTAAAGGCGGAACCTCCTACAATGAGCAGTTCTTC
TRBV5-1	TRBD1	TRBJ1-1	.	CASSAGQGTYTEAFF	TGCGCCAGCAGCGCCGGACAGGGAACTTACACTGAAGCTTTCTTT
TRBV5-6	TRBD1	TRBJ2-3	.	CASSLQGVSDTQYF	TGTGCCAGCAGCTTACAGGGGGTCTCAGATACGCAGTATTTT
TRBV28	.	TRBJ1-2	few	CASSRENGYTF	TGTGCCAGCAGCCGGGAGAATGGCTACACCTTC
TRBV19	.	TRBJ2-3	.	CASSIGEQSTDTQYF	TGTGCCAGTAGTATCGGGGAGCAAAGCACAGATACGCAGTATTTT
TRBV2	TRBD2	TRBJ2-7	.	CASMRENRYEQYF	TGTGCCAGCATGCGGGAGAACAGGTACGAGCAGTACTTC
TRBV2	.	TRBJ1-4	.	CASILGNSANEKLFF	TGTGCCAGCATTCTAGGGAATAGCGCTAATGAAAAACTGTTTTTT
TRBV7-2	.	TRBJ2-5	.	CASSYLKRGETQYF	TGTGCCAGCAGCTACCTTAAGCGTGGAGAGACCCAGTACTTC
TRBV28	.	TRBJ2-7	few	CASRPNSNEQYF	TGTGCCAGCAGGCCAAACAGTAACGAGCAGTACTTC
TRBV7-9	.	TRBJ1-1	.	CASSLQEGTEAFF	TGTGCCAGCAGCTTGCAGGAGGGGACTGAAGCTTTCTTT
TRBV27	.	TRBJ1-2	.	CASSLFRGRDGYTF	TGTGCCAGCAGTTTATTCAGGGGACGGGATGGCTACACCTTC
TRBV5-1	TRBD1	TRBJ2-7	.	CASTSTPTGREQYF	TGCGCCAGCACCTCTACACCGACAGGGCGCGAGCAGTACTTC
TRBV19	.	TRBJ1-5	.	CASSIPLNQPQHF	TGTGCCAGTAGTATACCCCTAAATCAGCCCCAGCATTTT
TRBV7-3	.	TRBJ2-3	.	CASSPNGGTDTQYF	TGTGCCAGCAGCCCAAACGGGGGCACAGATACGCAGTATTTT
TRBV18	TRBD1	TRBJ2-7	.	CASSPPGQGLGGEQYF	TGTGCCAGCTCACCACCTGGACAGGGGCTTGGAGGCGAGCAGTACTTC
TRBV5-1	.	TRBJ2-7	.	CASSLSPSGYEQYF	TGCGCCAGCAGCTTGTCCCCGAGCGGGTACGAGCAGTACTTC
TRBV27	TRBD2	TRBJ2-7	.	CASSFTALAGGRYEQYF	TGTGCCAGCAGTTTCACCGCCCTAGCGGGGGGCCGCTACGAGCAGTACTTC
TRBV4-2	.	TRBJ1-1	.	CASSQGAVENTEAFF	TGTGCCAGCAGCCAAGGGGCAGTAGAGAACACTGAAGCTTTCTTT